This T cell receptor beta chain comes out of a study of cytomegalovirus exposure and HLA in healthy donors. V dropped 2 bases and J dropped 7; count of bases not matched to a gene: 11. This CDR3 has 17 amino acids. Germline CDR1 is MNHEY and CDR2 is SMNVEV (reference sequence). It was with 60 Vbeta and 13 Jbeta primers that the PCR ran. Profiled with immunoSEQ multiplex PCR; TCRdb holds only in-frame clones, not every one. The profile shows about 45,000 clones, approximately 86% of them singletons. Sequences were obtained from PBMCs. V and J are TRBV27 and TRBJ1-6; TRBD1 matches 7 bases. The receptor comes from a middle-aged woman in good health and CMV-seropositive. The CDR3 DNA is TGTGCCAGCAGTTTAACCCAGGGGGGCACTAGGAATTCACCCCTCCACTTT. This translates into CASSLTQGGTRNSPLHF.